This entry is about one TCR beta chain. Germline V gene lookup returns CDR1 MDHEN and CDR2 SYDVKM. V lost 1 base and J 2 bases, leaving 11 bases between the germline ends. The CDR3 loop spans 15 amino acids. TCRdb keeps only in-frame clones here, not all; method: immunoSEQ multiplex PCR. The sample yields over 2,000,000 clones, 93% seen once. These data are taken from a study of shared clonotypes between healthy human individuals. Terminally differentiated effector memory CD45RA+ cells were excluded from the naive CD8 cells, which were CD45RO-negative and positively selected for CCR7. The clonotype comes from a man aged 18 to 30 in good health. Some clones in this sample may be carry-over from other donors' samples. The sequenced material came from naive CD8+ T cells from PBMCs. The chain links TRBV28 to TRBJ1-2; D is unclear. This CDR3 reads CASSLFTTANYGYTF. In DNA, the CDR3 is TGTGCCAGCAGTTTATTTACGACGGCAAACTATGGCTACACCTTC.